This record concerns one T cell receptor beta chain sequence. Its cognate antigen has yet to be identified. Base qualities were left out, and no much larger clone turns up one base away. The data originate from a study of shared clonotypes between healthy human individuals (dated by TCRdb to 2018 to 2021). A note on the overall study: The cohort included three men and a couple of women between 18 and 49 years of age. Blood TCR repertoires of 5 or 6 healthy adults were deeply sequenced to estimate repertoire size and the extent of clonotype sharing between individuals. To increase sequencing depth and limit assay-specific biases, TCR repertoire library preparation and sequencing were carried out by different laboratories using diverse techniques. Per donor, leukapheresis produced somewhere between about 0.94 and 10 billion PBMCs. The study at large found these results: Sampling was restricted to blood, and TCR repertoires in tissues likely differ from the TCR repertoires found in blood. Because the study included a small number of donors, the genetic and exposure-history diversity represented was limited. Pairwise subsampling led to the expectation that sequencing depth would affect the degree of clonotype sharing among donors.

TCR CDR3 regions were amplified from genomic DNA by multiplex PCR using the deep immunoSEQ assay. Genomic DNA extracted from each cell subset was distributed evenly over all wells of several immunoSEQ 96-well plates, and each plate served as one replicate. Each replicate PCR for unsorted PBMC received about 310 ng genomic DNA, equal to 30,000 to 35,000 T cell genomes. Genomic DNA from unsorted PBMC was sequenced over ten immunoSEQ deep assay plates. Purified libraries were quantified with a Qubit 3.0 fluorometer, sized on a Bioanalyzer 2100, and re-quantified with the KAPA Library Quantification kit. Every immunoSEQ 96-well plate was sequenced on a dedicated single-read 150-cycle Illumina NextSeq 550 flow cell. The original methods were these. Because the immunoSEQ output held only junctional sequences and lacked quality scores, the filtering could not match the filtering applied to full-length reads. To assign V/J genes and CDR3, sequences were annotated against IMGT germline references using PyIR, a Python wrapper for IgBLAST v1.9. Any read was removed if the V/J assignment was weak (E-value above 1e-6), the CDR3 was missing, or the read contained stop codons, out-of-frame junctions, or ambiguous translated residues. V3J clonotypes were defined by identical inferred V gene, J gene, and CDR3 amino acid sequence. Percentage overlap between repertoires was computed as shared unique clonotypes divided by the size of the smaller repertoire. Three approaches were used to assess repertoire richness: RTK rarefaction, the Chao1 estimator, and Recon v2.1 estimates of unobserved clonotypes. TCRdb limited this immuneACCESS table to in-frame rearrangements with V and J called. A share of clones is missing; checked studies link under half to unresolved V genes, and the rest is unexplained. The DNA was the basis for D and trimming; V, J and clone size are from that table. The sample records 450,000 to 500,000 clones, more than 65% of which are singletons. The ten most abundant clones make up roughly an eighth of the sample.

Healthy HIV-negative adults with no recently reported acute infections or vaccinations were included as donors. Only Caucasian adults living in Nashville, Tennessee, USA were represented among the donors. For unsorted samples, some 100 million PBMCs were counted, and genomic DNA was extracted using the QIAamp DNA Blood Mini kit. Blood was collected by leukapheresis, and PBMCs were isolated by Ficoll-Histopaque density gradient centrifugation and then cryopreserved in liquid nitrogen vapor phase. CDR1 and CDR2 are read off the germline V gene (reference sequence) as SGHNT and YYREEE. V lost 3 bases and J lost 3 bases, and the count of bases not matched to a germline gene is 7. Counted from cysteine to phenylalanine, this CDR3 has 16 amino acids. Only the CDR3 portion is preserved as DNA: 48 bases, with reading frame beginning at the first base.

Rearrangement joined TRBV5-4 to TRBJ2-3, and 10 bases in between align with TRBD2. The sequence was collected from a woman in her thirties or forties in good health. Some clones in this sample may be carry-over from other donors' samples. Sequenced sample: PBMCs. The DNA reads as follows: TGTGCCAGCAGCTCCCTCAGCGGGAGGGATACAGATACGCAGTATTTT. It encodes CASSSLSGRDTDTQYF.